Given below is one T cell receptor beta chain in context. The data are from a study of blood T cell repertoires in COVID-19. Some clones are missing from TCRdb's copy, which holds only in-frame ones; the method was immunoSEQ multiplex PCR. Here the sample spans 130,000 to 150,000 clones, around 90% being singletons. This CDR3 contains 19 residues. V was pared by 0 bases and J by 4 bases, with 14 bases of the junction left unmatched. Per the germline V gene, CDR1 is SGDLS and CDR2 is YYNGEE. The source is a woman in her forties or fifties with acute or convalescent COVID-19. Sequencing was performed on peripheral blood. The chain carries TRBV9 and TRBJ2-3; 10 positions match TRBD2. The CDR3 DNA reads TGTGCCAGCAGCGTAGGGCCAGCGGGGGGGCCCATTGAATCAGATACGCAGTATTTT. Translation: CASSVGPAGGPIESDTQYF.